This T cell receptor (beta chain) was recovered during a study of blood T cell repertoires in COVID-19. Overall study: There were acute and convalescent COVID-19 samples, and they came from the United States, Italy and Spain. T cells, B-cell-depleted T cells, or PBMCs supplied cDNA or gDNA.

This clone occurred a few times. From germline, CDR1 is SEHNR and CDR2 FQNEAQ (reference sequence). This CDR3 comprises 14 residues. V was pared by 1 base and J by 3 bases, with 6 bases between. As processed by the authors: The assay estimated nucleated cells by amplifying reference gene primers. Only in-frame clones appear in the TCRdb table, and some are missing; sequencing was by immunoSEQ multiplex PCR. That table gives V, J and clone size, and the DNA gave D and trimming. The table records 70,000 to 95,000 clones, more than 75% of them present only once. This sequence joins TRBV7-9 and TRBJ1-4, with unresolved D. The specimen sequenced was peripheral blood. The origin of this receptor is an elderly woman with active COVID-19. The CDR3: CASSLERANEKLFF. As DNA, the CDR3 is TGTGCCAGCAGCTTAGAGAGGGCTAATGAAAAACTGTTTTTT.